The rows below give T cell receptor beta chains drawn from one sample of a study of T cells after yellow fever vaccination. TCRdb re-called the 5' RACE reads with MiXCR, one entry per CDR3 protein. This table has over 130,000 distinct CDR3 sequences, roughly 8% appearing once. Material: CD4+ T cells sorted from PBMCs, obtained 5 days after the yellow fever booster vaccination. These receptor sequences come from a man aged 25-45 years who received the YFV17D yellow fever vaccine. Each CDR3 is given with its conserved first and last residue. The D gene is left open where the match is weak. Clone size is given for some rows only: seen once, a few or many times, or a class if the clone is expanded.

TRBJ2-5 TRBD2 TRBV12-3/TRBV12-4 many TGTGCCAGCAGCCCCGGGACTAGCATGGAGACCCAGTACTTC CASSPGTSMETQYF
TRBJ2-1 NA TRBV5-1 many TGCGCCAGCAGCTCCGAAGGGGGAGCCTACAATGAGCAGTTCTTC CASSSEGGAYNEQFF
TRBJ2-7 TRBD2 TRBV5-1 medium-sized TGCGCCAGCAGCGACCAGAGCGGGAGTATCCACGAGCAGTACTTC CASSDQSGSIHEQYF
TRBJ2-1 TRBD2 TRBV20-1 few TGCAGTGCTGACGACGATAGGACTAGTAGGTATGAGCAGTTCTTC CSADDDRTSRYEQFF
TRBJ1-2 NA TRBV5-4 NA TGTGCCAGCAGCCTGGGGGGCATGAATCCCAACTATGGCTACACCTTC CASSLGGMNPNYGYTF
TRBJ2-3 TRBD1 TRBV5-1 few TGCGCCAGCAGTCTCACAGGGGAAAGGTACCTCACAGATACGCAGTATTTT CASSLTGERYLTDTQYF
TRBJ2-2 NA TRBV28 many TGTGCCAGCAGTTTCGGAGGCCGGGAGCTGTTTTTT CASSFGGRELFF
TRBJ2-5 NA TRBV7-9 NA TGTGCCAGCAGCCCACGGACGTGGGAGGAGACCCAGTACTTC CASSPRTWEETQYF
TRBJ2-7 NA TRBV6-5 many TGTGCCAGCAGTTACGACAGACTCTCCTACGAGCAGTACTTC CASSYDRLSYEQYF
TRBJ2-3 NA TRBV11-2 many TGTGCCAGCAGCTTAGATGGCCGCACCAGAGGAACAGATACGCAGTATTTT CASSLDGRTRGTDTQYF
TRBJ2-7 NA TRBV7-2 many TGTGCCAGCAGCTTAGGGGCGTCGTACTCCTACGAGCAGTACTTC CASSLGASYSYEQYF
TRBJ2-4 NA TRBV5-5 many TGTGCCAGCAGCTTTGCCGGAAAGCTAGCCAAAAACATTCAGTACTTC CASSFAGKLAKNIQYF
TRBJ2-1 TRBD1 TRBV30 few TGTGCCTGGACCATCGGGAGTGGGACAGGGGATGAGCAGTTCTTC CAWTIGSGTGDEQFF
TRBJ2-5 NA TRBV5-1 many TGCGCCAGCAGACCGGATACAGGGTGGACCCAGTACTTC CASRPDTGWTQYF
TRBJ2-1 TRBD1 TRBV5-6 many TGTGCCAGCAGCTTGTATCTGAGGGGGACAGGGTCCTACAATGAGCAGTTCTTC CASSLYLRGTGSYNEQFF
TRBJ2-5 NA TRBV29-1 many TGCAGCGTTGAAGAACGCGCCAGGGGGAATAGCGGGATTAGGGGGACCCAGTACTTC CSVEERARGNSGIRGTQYF
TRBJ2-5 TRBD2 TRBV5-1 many TGCGCCAGCAGCTTGCCTAGCGGGAGGGGGCGAGAGACCCAGTACTTC CASSLPSGRGRETQYF
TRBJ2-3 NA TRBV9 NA TGTGCCAGCAGCGGGCGGGGTCCTGCCCTCACAGATACGCAGTATTTT CASSGRGPALTDTQYF
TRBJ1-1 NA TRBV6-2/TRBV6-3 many TGTGCCAGCAGCCGCGCGGGCACTGAAGCTTTCTTT CASSRAGTEAFF
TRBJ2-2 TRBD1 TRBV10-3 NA TGTGCCATCAGGGGGACAGGGGTCACCGGGGAGCTGTTTTTT CAIRGTGVTGELFF
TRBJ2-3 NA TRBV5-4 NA TGTGCCAGCAGCCTCCCGGCCGATACGCAGTATTTT CASSLPADTQYF
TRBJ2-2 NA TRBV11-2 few TGTGCCAGCAGCAGACAGACCACCGGGGAGCTGTTTTTT CASSRQTTGELFF
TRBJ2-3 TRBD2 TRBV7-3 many TGTGCCAGCAGCTTAGAGGTAGCGGGAGGTCGTCGCACGCAGTATTTT CASSLEVAGGRRTQYF
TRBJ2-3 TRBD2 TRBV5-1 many TGCGCCAGCAGCGACCTAGCGGGAGAGACAGATACGCAGTATTTT CASSDLAGETDTQYF
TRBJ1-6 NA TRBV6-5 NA TGTGCCAGCAGTTACGGGGGGTCGGTTAATTCACCCCTCCACTTT CASSYGGSVNSPLHF
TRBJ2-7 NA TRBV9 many TGTGCCAGCAGCCAAACCCCAGGGTCCTACGAGCAGTACTTC CASSQTPGSYEQYF
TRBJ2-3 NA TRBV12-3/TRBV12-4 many TGTGCCAGCACTACCTCCCCGAACCGCTTTGGTACGCAGTATTTT CASTTSPNRFGTQYF
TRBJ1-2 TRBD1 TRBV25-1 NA TGTGCCAGCAGTGAATACGGGTTCGTGGGGACAGGCCCTGGTGGCTACACCTTC CASSEYGFVGTGPGGYTF
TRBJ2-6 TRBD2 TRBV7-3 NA TGTGCCAGCAGCGCGCGGGGGGCCCCCGGCTCTGAGGCCAACGTCCTGACTTTC CASSARGAPGSEANVLTF
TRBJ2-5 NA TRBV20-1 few TGCAGTGCTAGTTCTGGGGAGACCCAGTACTTC CSASSGETQYF